The T cell receptor beta chain under discussion was sequenced for a study of early T cells in non-severe SARS-CoV-2 infection. The CDR3 consists of 17 residues. V lost 0 bases and J lost 4, with 16 bases in between. Germline lookup yields CDR1 SGHDN and CDR2 FVKESK. This clonotype was seen at least ten times. Molecules of cDNA were individually given unique molecular identifiers that were attached to them. TCRdb reprocessed the 5' RACE reads via MiXCR and lists one record per CDR3 protein. The table includes about 60,000 distinct CDR3 sequences, about an eighth detected once. The receptor was derived from an adult who was a healthcare worker with PCR-confirmed SARS-CoV-2 infection or an uninfected control (not recorded which). Material for sequencing was whole blood. The chain combines TRBV14 with TRBJ1-3, with D hard to call. In DNA, the CDR3 is TGTGCCAGCAGCCAAGATACCGGCCAGACCGGCGGAAACACCATATATTTT. This codes for CASSQDTGQTGGNTIYF.